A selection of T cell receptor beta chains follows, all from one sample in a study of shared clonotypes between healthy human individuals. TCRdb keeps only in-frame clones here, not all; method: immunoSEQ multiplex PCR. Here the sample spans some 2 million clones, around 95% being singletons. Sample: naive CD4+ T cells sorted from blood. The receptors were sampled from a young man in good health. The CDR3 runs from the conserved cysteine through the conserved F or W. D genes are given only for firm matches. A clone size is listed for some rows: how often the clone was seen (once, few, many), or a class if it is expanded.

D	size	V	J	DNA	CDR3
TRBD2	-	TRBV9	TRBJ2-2	TGTGCCAGCAGCGTAGCGTTAGCGGGAGGGGACGGGGAGCTGTTTTTT	CASSVALAGGDGELFF
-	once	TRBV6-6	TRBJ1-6	TGTGCCAGCAGAGGAGGAGCCTATAATTCACCCCTCCACTTT	CASRGGAYNSPLHF
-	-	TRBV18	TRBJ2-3	TGTGCCAGCTCAGTTGGCACAGATACGCAGTATTTT	CASSVGTDTQYF
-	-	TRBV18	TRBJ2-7	TGTGCCAGCTCCCCGCACGGGAGCTCCTACGAGCAGTACTTC	CASSPHGSSYEQYF
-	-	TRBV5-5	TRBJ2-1	TGTGCCAGCAAACTACTAGAGGCCGGTGAGCAGTTCTTC	CASKLLEAGEQFF
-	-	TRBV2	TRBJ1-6	TGTGCCAGCACTTTTGATCGGCAGGGATATTCACCCCTCCACTTT	CASTFDRQGYSPLHF
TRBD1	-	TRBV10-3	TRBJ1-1	TGTGCCATCAGTGAGGGGACAGGGGGCACTGAAGCTTTCTTT	CAISEGTGGTEAFF
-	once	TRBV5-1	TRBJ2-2	TGCGCCAGCAGCTTCGGTGGGGAGACCGGGGAGCTGTTTTTT	CASSFGGETGELFF
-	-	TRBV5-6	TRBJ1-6	TGTGCCAGCAGCTTTTCAGGGGTGAGCTCCTATAATTCACCCCTCCACTTT	CASSFSGVSSYNSPLHF
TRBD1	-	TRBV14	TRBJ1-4	TGTGCCAGCAGCCCACGACAGGGAAGCGGTTCGAATGAAAAACTGTTTTTT	CASSPRQGSGSNEKLFF
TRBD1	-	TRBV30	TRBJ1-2	TGTGCCGGACTGGAGCGGGACAGGGTCCTTGTTGGCTACACCTTC	CAGLERDRVLVGYTF
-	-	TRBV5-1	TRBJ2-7	TGCGCCAGCAGCCCCGAGATTTCATTGGAGCAGTACTTC	CASSPEISLEQYF
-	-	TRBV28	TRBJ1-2	TGTGCCAGCAGAGAGACACCAGCTAACTATGGCTACACCTTC	CASRETPANYGYTF
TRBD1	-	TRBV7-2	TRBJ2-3	TGTGCCAGCAGCTCTACAGGGGGCCGCACAGATACGCAGTATTTT	CASSSTGGRTDTQYF